The subject of this entry is one T cell receptor (beta chain). The antigen remains undetermined. The data were obtained in a study of shared clonotypes between healthy human individuals. Notes on the study in general: Donor scarcity curtailed the genetic and exposure-history diversity represented herein.

Measured with immunoSEQ multiplex PCR; TCRdb has only the in-frame clones, and not every one. The top ten hold 0.067% of the sample, which has 150,000 to 200,000 clones, approximately 95% seen once. The material sequenced was naive CD4+ T cells sorted from blood. Subset meaning: CD45RA+ positively selected. The clonotype comes from a woman aged 25 to 45 in good health.

For the CDR3, the DNA is TGCGCCAGCAGCCAAGAACGGACTAGCGGGAACTACGAGCAGTACTTC. Its protein is CASSQERTSGNYEQYF. This rearrangement joins TRBV4-3 to TRBJ2-7; 12 bases map to TRBD2. Germline V gene data show CDR1 as LGHNA and CDR2 as YSLEER. The ends lost 0 bases at V and 3 bases at J; junction bases unmatched: 3. This CDR3 comprises 16 residues.